This T cell receptor (beta chain) stems from a study of T cell responses to AZD1222 COVID-19 vaccine. Using immunoSEQ multiplex PCR, the repertoire was profiled, and TCRdb retains in-frame clones only, with some absent. The table lists around 180,000 clones, approximately 86% of them singletons. V lost 3 bases and J 0 bases, leaving 8 bases between the germline ends. Germline CDR1 SEHNR, CDR2 FQNEAQ (reference sequence). The CDR3 is 14 amino acids. The gene calls are TRBV7-9 and TRBJ1-1, with D tentatively TRBD1 (5 bases). This specimen consisted of peripheral blood, obtained on day 0 of AZD1222 vaccination. The clonotype comes from an adult in good health. The CDR3: CASSLAGMNTEAFF. The DNA for the CDR3 is TGTGCCAGCAGCTTGGCAGGGATGAACACTGAAGCTTTCTTT.